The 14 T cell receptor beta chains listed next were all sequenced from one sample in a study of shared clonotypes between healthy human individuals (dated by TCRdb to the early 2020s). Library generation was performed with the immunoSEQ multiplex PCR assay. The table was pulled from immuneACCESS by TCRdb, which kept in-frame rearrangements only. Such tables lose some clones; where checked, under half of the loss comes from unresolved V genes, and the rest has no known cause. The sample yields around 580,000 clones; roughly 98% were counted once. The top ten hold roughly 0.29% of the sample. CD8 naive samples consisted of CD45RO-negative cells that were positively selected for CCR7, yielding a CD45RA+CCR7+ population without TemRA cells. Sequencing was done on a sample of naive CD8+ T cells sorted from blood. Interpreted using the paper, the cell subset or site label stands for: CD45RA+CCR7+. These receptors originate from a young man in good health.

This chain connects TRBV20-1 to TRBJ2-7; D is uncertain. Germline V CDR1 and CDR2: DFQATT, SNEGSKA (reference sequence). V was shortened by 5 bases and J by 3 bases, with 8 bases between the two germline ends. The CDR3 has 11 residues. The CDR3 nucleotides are TGCAGTGCTCCGGACGGCTACGAGCAGTACTTC. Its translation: CSAPDGYEQYF.

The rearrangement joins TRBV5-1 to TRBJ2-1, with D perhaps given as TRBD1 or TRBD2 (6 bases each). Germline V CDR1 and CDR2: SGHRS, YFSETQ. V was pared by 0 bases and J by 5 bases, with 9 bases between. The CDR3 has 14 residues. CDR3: CASSLVGGHNEQFF. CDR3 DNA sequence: TGCGCCAGCAGCTTGGTGGGGGGCCACAATGAGCAGTTCTTC.

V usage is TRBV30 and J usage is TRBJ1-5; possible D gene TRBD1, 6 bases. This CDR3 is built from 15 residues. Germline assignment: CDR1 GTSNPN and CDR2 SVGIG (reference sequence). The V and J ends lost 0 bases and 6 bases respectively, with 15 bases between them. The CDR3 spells CAWSVPGDLFQPQHF. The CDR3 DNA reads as TGTGCCTGGAGTGTGCCAGGGGATTTGTTTCAGCCCCAGCATTTT.

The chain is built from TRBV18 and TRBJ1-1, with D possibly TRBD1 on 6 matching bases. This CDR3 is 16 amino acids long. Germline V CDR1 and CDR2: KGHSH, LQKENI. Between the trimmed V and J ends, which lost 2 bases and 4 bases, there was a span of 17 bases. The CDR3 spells CASSPFTRGEGTEAFF. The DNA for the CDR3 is TGTGCCAGCTCACCATTTACCAGGGGAGAGGGCACTGAAGCTTTCTTT.

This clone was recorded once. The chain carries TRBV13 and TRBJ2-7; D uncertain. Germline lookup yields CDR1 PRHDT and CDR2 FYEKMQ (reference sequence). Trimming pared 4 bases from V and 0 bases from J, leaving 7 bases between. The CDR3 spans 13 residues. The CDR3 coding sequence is TGTGCCAGCAGCTCCGCTTACTCCTACGAGCAGTACTTC. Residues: CASSSAYSYEQYF.

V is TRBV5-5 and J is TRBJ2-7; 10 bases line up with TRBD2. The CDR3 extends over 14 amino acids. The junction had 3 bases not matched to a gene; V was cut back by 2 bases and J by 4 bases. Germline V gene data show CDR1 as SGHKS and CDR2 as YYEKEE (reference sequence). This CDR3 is CASSFASGSYEQYF. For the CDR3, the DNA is TGTGCCAGCAGCTTCGCTAGCGGGAGTTACGAGCAGTACTTC.

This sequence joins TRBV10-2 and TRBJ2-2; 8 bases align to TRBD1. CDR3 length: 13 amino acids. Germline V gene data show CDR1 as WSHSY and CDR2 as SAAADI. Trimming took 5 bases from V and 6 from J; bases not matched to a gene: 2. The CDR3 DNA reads TGCGCCAGCAGTCTACAGGGGGCCGGGGAGCTGTTTTTT. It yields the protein CASSLQGAGELFF.

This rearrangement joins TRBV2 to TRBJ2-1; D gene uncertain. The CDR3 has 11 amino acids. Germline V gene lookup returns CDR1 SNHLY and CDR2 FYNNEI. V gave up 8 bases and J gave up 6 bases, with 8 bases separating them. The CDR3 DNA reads TGTGCCAGCGAGGAGAGCAATGAGCAGTTCTTC. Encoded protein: CASEESNEQFF.

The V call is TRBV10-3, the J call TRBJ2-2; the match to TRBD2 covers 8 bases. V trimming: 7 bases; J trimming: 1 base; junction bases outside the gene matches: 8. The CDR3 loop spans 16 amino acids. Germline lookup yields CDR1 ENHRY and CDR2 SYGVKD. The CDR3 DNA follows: TGTGCCATCACCCCTTCGGCGGGAGGGAACACCGGGGAGCTGTTTTTT. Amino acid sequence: CAITPSAGGNTGELFF.

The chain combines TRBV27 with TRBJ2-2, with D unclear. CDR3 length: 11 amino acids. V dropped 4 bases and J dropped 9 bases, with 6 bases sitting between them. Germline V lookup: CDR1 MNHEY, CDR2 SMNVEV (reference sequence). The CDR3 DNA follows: TGTGCCAGCAGTTCGACCCGGGAGCTGTTTTTT. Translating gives CASSSTRELFF.

The CDR3 nucleotides are TGTGCCAGCAGCTTAGACGGGGACGTCACTGAAGCTTTCTTT. This gives the protein CASSLDGDVTEAFF. V is TRBV7-9 and J is TRBJ1-1; D might be TRBD1 (5 bases). The germline V and J ends were trimmed by 1 base and 4 bases, with 10 bases remaining between them. CDR3 size: 14 residues. Per germline, CDR1 SEHNR and CDR2 FQNEAQ (reference sequence).

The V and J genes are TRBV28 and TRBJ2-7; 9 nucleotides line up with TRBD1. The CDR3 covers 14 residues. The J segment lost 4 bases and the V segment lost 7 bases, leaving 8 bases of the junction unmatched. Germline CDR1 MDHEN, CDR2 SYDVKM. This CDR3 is CASTQWDRVYEQYF. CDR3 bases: TGTGCCAGCACCCAATGGGACAGGGTGTACGAGCAGTACTTC.

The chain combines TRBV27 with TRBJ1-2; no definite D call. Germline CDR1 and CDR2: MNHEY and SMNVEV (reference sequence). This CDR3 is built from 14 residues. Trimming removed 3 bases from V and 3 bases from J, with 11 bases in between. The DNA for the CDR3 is TGTGCCAGCAGTTTTCGCGGGGTCGACTATGGCTACACCTTC. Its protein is CASSFRGVDYGYTF.

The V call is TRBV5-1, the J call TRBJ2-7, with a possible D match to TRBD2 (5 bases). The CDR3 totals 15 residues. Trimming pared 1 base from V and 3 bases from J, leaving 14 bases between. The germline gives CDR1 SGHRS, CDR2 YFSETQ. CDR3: CASSLHPAEGYEQYF. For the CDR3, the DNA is TGCGCCAGCAGCTTGCACCCGGCCGAGGGCTACGAGCAGTACTTC.